This TCR beta chain derives from a study of cytomegalovirus exposure and HLA in healthy donors (dated by TCRdb to 2016 to 2017). Regarding the complete study: According to an earlier analysis of 550 to 700 of the donors, roughly 180 million T cells yielded over 90 million unique TCR beta sequences and roughly 280 Gb of sequence data. HLA typing included class I and class II loci at four-digit resolution. Alongside the repertoire data, information on donor age, sex, ethnicity and CMV serostatus was compiled. The study was designed to test whether signatures of past pathogen exposure could be identified by cataloging public T cell receptors. A later genetic analysis took genome-wide SNP genotypes for about 55% of the 666 donors and used that subset as a discovery cohort. The later analysis used no new phenotypic data to find candidate immune exposures, relying instead on TCR beta sequences and their occurrence across donors. Every discovery cohort repertoire had been produced on one sequencing platform. To decide whether each TCR beta V gene segment behaved as functional or pseudogenic, an earlier analysis of some 600 of the donors relied on high-throughput TCR beta sequencing. A later analysis re-analyzed previously published TCR beta repertoires from 650 to 800 donors and added high-resolution HLA genotyping to study TCR occurrence patterns. Among around 400 genotyped donors of the cohort, an average of approximately 240,000 unique TCR beta nucleotide sequences were sequenced per donor, 15% to 20% of them non-productive. Around 300 gigabases of sequencing data and approximately 85 million unique TCR sequences were included in an early release covering 550 to 800 HLA-typed donors. Because of strong linkage in the cohort, roughly five DR-DQ haplotypes were treated as single units for association and clustering. The study profiled the T cell repertoires of fewer than 850 subjects by immunosequencing and related them to cytomegalovirus serostatus. A separate validation cohort of about 110 different subjects was used in addition to the roughly 620-subject first cohort. Among the roughly 390 genotyped donors, roughly 80% belonged to the genetic ancestry cluster associated with self-reported Caucasian donors. To predict cytomegalovirus infection status, the study brought together high-throughput TCR immunosequencing, statistical association of individual TCRs with disease status, and machine learning. Typing coverage differed by locus: A, B, C, DRB1 and DQB1 were typed in roughly 620-630 donors, DQA1 in roughly 500, DPA1 in 600 to 610, and DPB1 in around 440. Broad study findings and their caveats: In an earlier analysis of roughly 560 of the donors, most TCR beta V segments were observed in productive rearrangements about 90% or about 30% of the time, broadly matching IMGT annotations. Most TCR sequences were seen in very few donors, while some public TCRs were found in many individuals. Roughly uniform sequencing depth across donors was assumed in presence/absence analyses, although this assumption may not hold. In this cohort, only TCR beta chains were sequenced, and detectable features were limited by the absence of alpha or paired-chain data. Several of the top co-occurrence clusters appeared to be linked to parvovirus B19, influenza, CMV and Epstein-Barr virus, according to a later analysis. According to the authors, the approach could potentially be generalized to other disease states and immunological phenotypes. A later analysis associated about 18,000 TCR beta sequences with specific HLA alleles at a false discovery rate of 0.05. A further reported finding was that TCR beta sequences accurately predicted the HLA-A and HLA-B alleles for most subjects in the first cohort. For the cohort, immune exposure information was limited to CMV serostatus. Roughly 15 rarely observed V segments, including chromosome 9 orphons, were excluded from the earlier analysis of several hundred of the donors because counts were too low. A cluster of highly shared sequence variants was judged likely to represent a technical artifact of the sequencing pipeline. Compared with the approximately 670-donor mean, donors in an Asian-associated ancestry cluster had fewer N-insertions in productive TCRs, according to a later genetic analysis. The study gave a list of under 200 TCR beta chains associated with cytomegalovirus. In a later analysis, most CMV-associated TCR beta chains were found to appear HLA-restricted, with HLA associations seemingly driven largely by CMV exposure. Three of the identified cytomegalovirus-associated TCR beta chains were confirmed in vitro to be specific for cytomegalovirus antigens. According to a later analysis, TCR association rates differed among HLA loci, with DRB1 alleles showing the most associated TCRs and HLA-C alleles showing the fewest. Correlated functional status among segregating V segments might reflect linkage disequilibrium, but an unknown experimental factor could not be ruled out. A later genetic analysis associated a missense DCLRE1C variant with V-gene and J-gene trimming of TCR beta chains, and an independent cohort replicated the association. The classifier was reported to diagnose cytomegalovirus status with high specificity and sensitivity in both the original and validation cohorts. In a later analysis, HLA-associated TCR beta chains were found to be more clonally expanded and to have lower generation probabilities than equally common non-associated chains. Because HLA typing was missing for some donors at each locus, association tests included only the typed subset. Assigning TCR associations to individual alleles was difficult when HLA alleles, especially DR and DQ, strongly co-occurred.

The cohort comprised 670 or so healthy bone marrow donors. At the time of sampling, all cohort members were nominally healthy, though unrecorded immune exposures were likely present. The donor was CMV seronegative and belonged to the group of 320 or so seronegative cohort members. Every donor gave a peripheral blood sample, and the peripheral blood mononuclear cells from that sample were used for TCR beta sequencing. Genomic DNA was extracted from the blood cell samples with the Qiagen DNeasy Blood Extraction Kit. Library prep was done by the immunoSEQ multiplex PCR assay. For the multiplex PCR, a mixture combining 60 forward primers for TCR Vbeta segments and 13 reverse primers for TCR Jbeta segments was used. Amplification of the CDR3 region of rearranged TCR beta genes was performed with a multiplex PCR assay on genomic DNA. On the Illumina HiSeq System, the amplified TCR beta libraries were sequenced as 87-base-pair reads. The study's processing was this. A later analysis counted approximately 84 million unique TCR beta chains across the 550 to 700 repertoires, and some 11 million of these chains were shared by at least two donors. A nearest-neighbor algorithm error-corrected the raw reads and collapsed the reads into unique sequences, merging closely related sequences to remove PCR and sequencing errors. To assign V, D and J gene segments, CDR3 sequences were aligned to IMGT reference sequences. For a sequence to be retained, at least a six-nucleotide match to both a V gene segment and a J gene segment was required. A rearrangement counted as productive if the CDR3 had no stop codons and remained in frame with V and J, and every other rearrangement counted as non-productive. Following IMGT convention, CDR3 was defined as the stretch from the second conserved V-encoded cysteine up to the conserved J-encoded phenylalanine. The earlier analysis of some 600 of the donors excluded sequences that lacked an unambiguous match to a single V gene segment. In an earlier analysis of 450 to 750 of the donors, a V segment was called functional when productive rearrangements were above 56.7%, and segregating when the standard deviation between donors exceeded 5%. A statistical classification framework was built to diagnose cytomegalovirus status from the catalog of TCR beta chain sequences. In a later analysis, TCR nucleotide sequences were compared against IMGT/GENE-DB human TR gene sequences so that V and J genes could be assigned. A later analysis assigned CDR3 sequences and most-parsimonious VDJ recombination scenarios with the TCRdist pipeline. In a later analysis, each TCR beta chain was defined by its CDR3 amino acid sequence together with its V-gene family, and reads lacking a unique V-gene family were excluded. In a later analysis, nearly 600 highly shared, low-generation-probability nucleotide sequences were removed to address suspected cross-contamination and a sequencing artifact. A later analysis calculated a clonal expansion index for each public chain from normalized within-repertoire ranks of inferred template counts. A later analysis computed generation probabilities with a VDJ recombination model fitted to out-of-frame rearrangements, and checked the results against IGoR. Hypergeometric tests were used in a later analysis to score TCR-TCR, TCR-HLA and TCR-CMV co-occurrence, with a repertoire-size bias correction applied to the TCR pairs. A later analysis estimated false discovery rates by permuting HLA or CMV assignments 20 times. A later analysis grouped co-occurring TCRs with DBSCAN, adding TCRdist sequence similarity when clustering within HLA-allele-positive subsets. Co-occurrence clustering excluded repertoires with fewer than 30,000 or more than 120,000 public chains, plus five with anomalous nucleotide sharing. The table comes from immuneACCESS by way of TCRdb, which keeps in-frame sequences with V and J called. Part of the clones is missing from these tables; in studies checked, under half for an unresolved V gene and the rest for unknown reasons. V and J calls and clone size are those listed in that table; D and trimming were worked out from the DNA. The sample table shows approximately 52,000 clones, and approximately 80% are seen once. The leading ten clones occupy around 2.5% of the sample.

About this clone: Its antigen has not been determined. Within one base of it there is no much larger clone, and no base qualities were kept.

This receptor was taken from a female donor in good health and CMV-seronegative. The sequencing input was PBMCs.

The CDR3 sequence is CASSLAQSYNEQFF. DNA sequence: TGTGCCAGCAGCTTAGCACAGTCCTACAATGAGCAGTTCTTC. The V gene is TRBV7-9 and the J gene is TRBJ2-1, with the D gene uncertain. The CDR3 sequence holds 14 residues, the cysteine and phenylalanine included. Just the 42-base CDR3 DNA is kept, in frame starting at base 1. CDR1 and CDR2 were assigned from the germline V gene (reference sequence) as SEHNR and FQNEAQ. Between the V and J ends, shortened by 0 bases and 1 base respectively, the junction contains 4 bases.